This TCR beta chain appears in the sequencing data of a study of T cells in Graves' hyperthyroidism and ophthalmopathy. Amplification of TCR beta CDR3 regions was performed using RNA transcripts as template. The HTBI primer set was used in a first-round RT-PCR of the TCR CDR3. TCRdb fed the multiplex PCR reads into MiXCR, producing one record per CDR3 protein. Of under 350,000 distinct CDR3 sequences listed, under 25% are singletons. Fresh peripheral blood, under 13 ml, was the source of the PBMCs. Study results and caveats: Separation of ophthalmopathy from stable hyperthyroidism was achieved by a 13 V-J model. Within blood appeared most thyroid clonotypes that had expanded above 0.001.

The CDR3 runs to 14 residues. V trimming: 8 bases; J trimming: 0 bases; junction bases outside the gene matches: 5. The germline V gene has CDR1 ENHRY and CDR2 SYGVKD. On this clonotype: The antigen is undetermined.

V usage is TRBV10-3 and J usage is TRBJ2-3; 7 bases align to TRBD1. The sample comprised blood. This clonotype was obtained from a woman aged 50 to 60 with Graves' hyperthyroidism. CDR3 coding DNA: TGTGCCATCCGGGGACAGTATAGCACAGATACGCAGTATTTT. It codes for CAIRGQYSTDTQYF.